One TCR beta chain is described in this entry. The antigen is not known. Some clones are missing from TCRdb's copy, which holds only in-frame ones; the method was immunoSEQ multiplex PCR. The sample shows 2 million to 2.5 million clones, about 92% of them seen only once. Trimming removed 2 bases at V and 6 bases at J, with 16 bases between. CDR3 length equals 16 residues. Germline CDR1 reads MGHRA; CDR2 reads YSYEKL. This record belongs to a study of shared clonotypes between healthy human individuals. Naive CD8 cells lacked CD45RO and underwent positive selection for CCR7, leaving out terminally differentiated effector memory CD45RA+ cells. Study findings and constraints: Non-shared clonotypes showed lower generation probabilities than clonotypes common to all four donors. Estimated clonotype richness was generally higher in naive than memory subsets.

The sequence came from a man younger than 35 in good health. Some clones in this sample may be carry-over from other donors' samples. This chain uses TRBV4-1 with TRBJ2-2; perhaps TRBD2 as D (5 bases). The sequenced sample was naive CD8+ T cells from PBMCs. The CDR3 sequence: CASSQRSGFVSGELFF. The CDR3 DNA sequence: TGCGCCAGCAGCCAAAGATCGGGGTTTGTATCCGGGGAGCTGTTTTTT.